One sample yielded the 25 T cell receptor beta chains listed below, sequenced in a study of vaccination and CD4 T cells after COVID-19. Which antigens these TCRs recognize remains unknown. Treatment of the sample: roughly ten-day PBMC culture with coronavirus spike peptide pools or control peptides (ViraFEST assay). The unexposed donor provided CD4+ T cells, which were taken before the COVID-19 pandemic (2011-2018). An Oncomine TCR Beta short-read assay was used to sequence the DNA from cultured CD4+ T cells. TCRdb independently ran MiXCR on the PCR reads; one entry per CDR3 protein. The sample gives some 3,500 distinct CDR3 sequences, about 24% of which show up once; about 25% is in the top ten. Sequencing was carried out using CD4+ T cells from blood, cultured in vitro. These receptors came from a human donor in good health.

This clonotype was seen only a few times. This chain joins TRBV7-9 and TRBJ2-1; D unclear. Per germline, CDR1 SEHNR and CDR2 FQNEAQ (reference sequence). V was clipped by 3 bases and J by 4 bases, with 7 bases between them. The CDR3 is made up of 13 amino acids. The CDR3 spells CASSFETYNEQFF. Written as DNA, the CDR3 is TGTGCCAGCAGCTTCGAGACATACAATGAGCAGTTCTTC.

The chain employs TRBV20-1 and TRBJ2-7; D possibly corresponds to TRBD2 (6 bases). In germline, CDR1 is DFQATT, CDR2 SNEGSKA (reference sequence). Trimming cost V 1 base and J 2 bases, with 9 bases left between them. The CDR3 contains 13 residues. CDR3 protein: CSARGGDPYEQYF. The CDR3 region has the DNA TGCAGTGCTAGAGGGGGGGACCCCTACGAGCAGTACTTC.

In its sample, this clonotype was seen a few times. The J gene is TRBJ2-7, the V gene TRBV23-1; perhaps TRBD2 as D (7 bases). TRBV23-1 is reported as an ORF; its role is uncertain. V was cut by 0 bases and J by 1 base, with 16 bases left in between. The CDR3 has 17 residues. CDR3 in DNA: TGCGCCAGCAGTCAATCGAGGGGGGGCATTCGGTCCTACGAGCAGTACTTC. As protein: CASSQSRGGIRSYEQYF.

The chain combines TRBV28 with TRBJ2-2, with 7 bases fitting TRBD1. Looked up from germline, CDR1 is MDHEN and CDR2 is SYDVKM. The V and J ends lost 6 bases and 0 bases, in that order; junction bases with no gene match: 10. This CDR3 contains 17 residues. The CDR3 protein is CASRDLQGSANTGELFF. In nucleotides, the CDR3 is TGTGCCAGCAGAGACCTACAGGGGAGCGCGAACACCGGGGAGCTGTTTTTT.

The gene calls are TRBV20-1 and TRBJ1-4; the D is unclear. The V end was cut by 3 bases, the J end by 2 bases, with 16 bases between. The CDR3 runs to 16 residues. Germline V gene sequence: CDR1 DFQATT, CDR2 SNEGSKA (reference sequence). The CDR3 bases are TGCAGTGCTAGCGGGGTTTCGGGTGGCACTAATGAAAAACTGTTTTTT. Translation: CSASGVSGGTNEKLFF.

V gene TRBV11-2 combines with J gene TRBJ2-3; TRBD2 aligns across 9 bases. The V and J ends lost 5 bases and 5 bases, in that order; junction bases with no gene match: 5. This CDR3 is built from 14 residues. The germline V gene has CDR1 SGHAT and CDR2 FQNNGV. CDR3 sequence (DNA): TGTGCCAGCAGCACACTAGCGGGCGTAGATACGCAGTATTTT. It translates to CASSTLAGVDTQYF.

This clonotype was recorded a few times. In DNA, the CDR3 is TGCAGTGCTAGTCGGACAGGGTCTAGCACCGGGGAGCTGTTTTTT. It encodes CSASRTGSSTGELFF. The J gene is TRBJ2-2, the V gene TRBV20-1; 8 bases are shared with TRBD1. Germline CDR1 reads DFQATT; CDR2 reads SNEGSKA (reference sequence). CDR3 length: 15 amino acids. J gave up 4 bases and V 3 bases, and 7 bases lay outside the gene matches.

This clonotype appeared a few times. The chain employs TRBV20-1 and TRBJ2-3, with 7 bases fitting TRBD2. After removal of 5 bases from V and 1 base from J, the junction contained 3 bases not matched to a gene. The CDR3 has 13 amino acids. In germline, CDR1 is DFQATT, CDR2 SNEGSKA (reference sequence). This CDR3 reads CSARGSGTDTQYF. The CDR3 DNA follows: TGCAGTGCTCGCGGGAGTGGCACAGATACGCAGTATTTT.

This sequence joins TRBV7-8 and TRBJ2-3, with 7 bases aligning to TRBD2. Germline trimming cut 1 base from V and 3 bases from J; bases unmatched to any gene: 4. CDR3 length: 15 residues. In germline, CDR1 is SGHVS, CDR2 FQNEAQ. CDR3 in DNA: TGTGCCAGCAGCTTAGTCCGGGGGGTGACAGATACGCAGTATTTT. It encodes CASSLVRGVTDTQYF.

V gene TRBV6-1 combines with J gene TRBJ2-7; the D is unclear. V dropped 8 bases and J dropped 5 bases, with 16 bases sitting between them. This CDR3 region has 13 residues. Germline assignment: CDR1 MNHNS and CDR2 SASEGT. Here the CDR3 reads CASFKGEWHEQYF. The CDR3 coding sequence is TGTGCCAGCTTCAAAGGAGAATGGCACGAGCAGTACTTC.

This clonotype was counted between two and nine times. The rearrangement joins TRBV6-2 or TRBV6-3 to TRBJ2-1; maybe TRBD2 (6 bases). CDR3 size: 16 residues. Trimming stripped 6 bases from V and 8 bases from J, with 23 bases between. Germline V gene sequence: CDR1 MNHEY, CDR2 SVGEGT. CDR3 bases: TGTGCCAGCAGGGACCGGGACTGGGTTCGGCGGGATGAGCAGTTCTTC. It codes for CASRDRDWVRRDEQFF.

V is TRBV9 and J is TRBJ2-2; no clear D. The CDR3 loop spans 11 amino acids. Germline V lookup: CDR1 SGDLS, CDR2 YYNGEE. V was trimmed by 4 bases and J by 9 bases, leaving 7 bases between them. CDR3 nucleotides: TGTGCCAGCAGCCCTTACAGGGAGCTGTTTTTT. This sequence encodes CASSPYRELFF.

This rearrangement joins TRBV6-4 to TRBJ2-4, with 8 positions matching TRBD1. In germline, CDR1 is MRHNA, CDR2 SNTAGT. The V segment lost 2 bases and the J segment 7 bases; nucleotides outside the gene matches: 1. The CDR3 contains 13 residues. CDR3 sequence (DNA): TGTGCCAGCAGTGACCGACAGGGGAACATTCAGTACTTC. This translates into CASSDRQGNIQYF.

This clonotype has a handful of counts. This rearrangement joins TRBV7-6 to TRBJ2-1, with D perhaps matching TRBD2 (6 bases). Germline values: CDR1 SGHVS, CDR2 FNYEAQ. Trimming took 7 bases from V and 5 from J, leaving 15 bases between them. This CDR3 comprises 14 residues. The CDR3 nucleotides read TGTGCCAGCAACCCGACTAGTGGGCACAATGAGCAGTTCTTC. Translating it yields CASNPTSGHNEQFF.

The chain carries TRBV4-1 and TRBJ2-1, with 7 positions matching TRBD1. This CDR3 contains 14 residues. V lost 2 bases, J lost 8 bases, and 6 bases stayed unmatched. Germline CDR1 and CDR2: MGHRA and YSYEKL. The chain's CDR3 is CASSQTDRADEQFF. Written as DNA, the CDR3 is TGCGCCAGCAGCCAAACCGACAGGGCAGATGAGCAGTTCTTC.

Written as DNA, the CDR3 is TGTGCCAGCAGTGGCAAGAACTCAGGGAAGGCTCGGGAGACCCAGTACTTC. Translated, it gives CASSGKNSGKARETQYF. The chain links TRBV6-1 to TRBJ2-5; possible D gene TRBD1, 5 bases. The CDR3 consists of 17 residues. In germline, CDR1 is MNHNS, CDR2 SASEGT. Trimming took off 4 bases at V and 5 bases at J, with 23 bases between the two ends.

This clonotype is deemed medium-sized. The chain uses TRBV6-5 and TRBJ2-5, with 11 bases that match TRBD2. Germline assignment: CDR1 MNHEY and CDR2 SVGAGI. V was pared by 2 bases and J by 4 bases, with 6 bases of the junction left unmatched. This CDR3 comprises 16 residues. The CDR3 sequence is CASSYPSGGSRETQYF. The CDR3, as DNA: TGTGCCAGCAGTTACCCTAGCGGGGGGTCCAGAGAGACCCAGTACTTC.

The J gene is TRBJ1-6, the V gene TRBV4-2, with 7 bases fitting TRBD1. V lost 0 bases and J lost 10; bases outside the gene matches: 3. Germline CDR1 is LGHNA and CDR2 is YNFKEQ. This CDR3 contains 14 residues. CDR3 amino acids: CASSQETGKSPLHF. The CDR3 bases are TGTGCCAGCAGCCAAGAGACAGGGAAATCACCCCTCCACTTT.

In its sample, this clonotype is medium-sized. The chain has TRBV6-1 and TRBJ2-2; 8 bases fit TRBD2. The CDR3 loop spans 15 amino acids. CDR1 is MNHNS and CDR2 is SASEGT in the germline V gene. V gave up 7 bases and J gave up 6 bases; unmatched junction bases: 10. The CDR3 coding sequence is TGTGCCAGCATAGACGGGGGGGCCGGTTCCGGGGAGCTGTTTTTT. Encoded protein: CASIDGGAGSGELFF.

This chain connects TRBV18 to TRBJ1-1; 7 nucleotides agree with TRBD1. The length of the CDR3 is 16 residues. V lost 2 bases and J lost 3; bases outside the gene matches: 9. Germline CDR1 and CDR2: KGHSH and LQKENI. CDR3 nucleotides: TGTGCCAGCTCACCAAAGGACGAGGGGGCAGACACTGAAGCTTTCTTT. It translates to CASSPKDEGADTEAFF.

This clonotype has a handful of counts. The chain employs TRBV18 and TRBJ1-1; no firm D call. Trimming removed 0 bases from V and 6 bases from J, with 8 bases in between. Germline V gene data show CDR1 as KGHSH and CDR2 as LQKENI. This CDR3 is 13 amino acids long. CDR3 protein: CASSPPQTPEAFF. CDR3 coding DNA: TGTGCCAGCTCACCACCCCAGACCCCTGAAGCTTTCTTT.

The chain joins TRBV10-3 to TRBJ2-2; D is undetermined. Germline V gene data show CDR1 as ENHRY and CDR2 as SYGVKD. The CDR3 runs 15 residues. The V and J ends lost 0 bases and 3 bases respectively, with 8 bases between them. The CDR3, as DNA: TGTGCCATCAGTGAGTCGACCGGGTACACCGGGGAGCTGTTTTTT. Translation gives CAISESTGYTGELFF.

CDR3 protein: CSAARAGGTEAFF. The CDR3 nucleotides read TGCAGTGCCGCTCGGGCAGGGGGCACTGAAGCTTTCTTT. The chain recombines TRBV20-1 with TRBJ1-1; 7 nucleotides match TRBD1. Germline loops: CDR1 DFQATT, CDR2 SNEGSKA (reference sequence). The length of the CDR3 is 13 residues. After removal of 6 bases from V and 4 bases from J, the junction contained 8 bases not matched to a gene.

This clonotype appeared a single time. As DNA, the CDR3 is TGTGCCAGCAGTGGGTTAGTGGGAGGGGCCTACGAGCAGTACTTC. Its translation: CASSGLVGGAYEQYF. This chain uses TRBV6-1 with TRBJ2-7, with 7 bases that match TRBD2. With 4 bases clipped from V and 2 bases from J, the junction kept 8 bases outside the gene matches. CDR1 and CDR2 from the germline V gene are MNHNS and SASEGT. This CDR3 comprises 15 residues.

The CDR3 here is CASIPVEPGYGYTF. CDR3 DNA sequence: TGTGCCAGCATCCCCGTGGAGCCCGGCTATGGCTACACCTTC. This chain connects TRBV28 to TRBJ1-2; D not resolved. Trimming stripped 7 bases from V and 4 bases from J, with 16 bases between. From germline, CDR1 is MDHEN and CDR2 SYDVKM. The CDR3 consists of 14 residues.